Shown below are 24 T cell receptor beta chains from a single sample sequenced in a study of monozygotic twins with inflammatory bowel disease. TCRdb reprocessed the 5' RACE reads and keeps a single row for each CDR3 protein, giving no DNA. Recorded for this sample: approximately 400,000 distinct CDR3 sequences. The material sequenced was blood. These receptor sequences come from a human donor with ulcerative colitis or Crohn's disease, or a healthy co-twin of an affected twin (not recorded which).

The V gene is TRBV27, the J gene TRBJ2-1; TCRdb proposes TRBD1, but this gene call is untestable without DNA. Germline V gives CDR1 MNHEY, CDR2 SMNVEV (reference sequence). The CDR3 sequence is 14 residues long. The CDR3 loop is CASTMGQGIDEQFF.

The chain is built from TRBV14 and TRBJ1-4; TCRdb designates TRBD1, a call that cannot be tested without DNA. The germline gives CDR1 SGHDN, CDR2 FVKESK. This CDR3 has 15 residues. CDR3 protein: CASSLRTGGNEKLFF.

The chain uses TRBV20-1 and TRBJ2-6; the D call of TRBD2 rests on TCRdb alone, since no DNA is present to check it. Germline V CDR1 and CDR2: DFQATT, SNEGSKA (reference sequence). The CDR3 has 17 amino acids. The CDR3 reads CSARRTSGDSGANVLTF.

The chain uses TRBV20-1 and TRBJ2-5; TCRdb indicates TRBD2, and absent DNA this call remains unverified. In germline, CDR1 is DFQATT, CDR2 SNEGSKA (reference sequence). CDR3 size: 18 residues. The CDR3 loop reads CSARDLGSGRHHQETQYF.

The rearrangement links TRBV10-3 to TRBJ2-3. Looked up from germline, CDR1 is ENHRY and CDR2 is SYGVKD. The CDR3 contains 15 residues. This CDR3 is CAISESELGTDTQYF.

This chain links TRBV7-2 with TRBJ2-7; TCRdb's assignment of TRBD2 cannot be checked, as there is no DNA. CDR3 length: 14 amino acids. Germline V gives CDR1 SGHTA, CDR2 FQGNSA. CDR3 loop: CASSLADYRSEQYF.

The chain carries TRBV7-2 and TRBJ2-7; TCRdb calls TRBD1, which cannot be checked without DNA. The CDR3 spans 15 residues. CDR1 SGHTA and CDR2 FQGNSA come from the germline V gene. The chain's CDR3 is CASSWGVAGVYEQYF.

The chain uses TRBV30 and TRBJ1-1; TCRdb gives TRBD1 as the D gene, but with no DNA this cannot be confirmed. Germline V gene data show CDR1 as GTSNPN and CDR2 as SVGIG (reference sequence). This CDR3 contains 12 residues. The chain's CDR3 is CAWEIRGTEAFF.

Here the CDR3 reads CASRPSGANTGELFF. J is TRBJ2-2 and V is TRBV27; TCRdb gives TRBD2 as the D gene, but with no DNA this cannot be confirmed. CDR1 MNHEY and CDR2 SMNVEV come from the germline V gene (reference sequence). The CDR3 extends over 15 amino acids.

CDR3 protein: CASSLTGGMAGANVLTF. This sequence joins TRBV12-3 or TRBV12-4 and TRBJ2-6; TCRdb selects TRBD1, and the lack of DNA leaves this call unchecked. The CDR3 totals 17 residues.

The chain uses TRBV18 and TRBJ1-5; with no DNA, the TCRdb D assignment of TRBD1 cannot be verified. Germline lookup yields CDR1 KGHSH and CDR2 LQKENI. The CDR3 length is 17 residues. The CDR3: CASSQTGNWGSNQPQHF.

The chain carries TRBV20-1 and TRBJ2-6; no DNA is available, so the TRBD1 call from TCRdb remains unchecked. CDR1 and CDR2 from the germline V gene are DFQATT and SNEGSKA (reference sequence). The CDR3 spans 18 residues. The CDR3 loop reads CSARSEDGGKPGANVLTF.

The chain's CDR3 is CASSGWASGIYEQYF. The chain links TRBV25-1 to TRBJ2-7; TCRdb gives TRBD2 as the D gene, but with no DNA this cannot be confirmed. The V gene's germline CDR1 is MGHDK and CDR2 SYGVNS. The length of the CDR3 is 15 residues.

The V and J genes are TRBV5-1 and TRBJ1-5. The CDR3 has 12 residues. The germline gives CDR1 SGHRS, CDR2 YFSETQ. The CDR3 region is CVSAARDQPQHF.

V gene TRBV6-1 combines with J gene TRBJ1-6. CDR1 and CDR2 (germline): MNHNS, SASEGT. The length of the CDR3 is 17 residues. CDR3 amino acids: CASSEEPRSLHNSPLHF.

The gene calls are TRBV25-1 and TRBJ1-1. Germline V lookup: CDR1 MGHDK, CDR2 SYGVNS. The CDR3 is made up of 16 amino acids. CDR3 protein: CASSSGGEMANTEAFF.

V and J are TRBV28 and TRBJ2-5; TCRdb selects TRBD1, and the lack of DNA leaves this call unchecked. CDR3 length: 17 residues. Germline lookup yields CDR1 MDHEN and CDR2 SYDVKM. The CDR3 here is CASSLSTGAAGQETQYF.

This sequence joins TRBV6-1 and TRBJ1-3; TCRdb reports TRBD1, a call that lacks DNA to check it against. Looked up from germline, CDR1 is MNHNS and CDR2 is SASEGT. The CDR3 consists of 17 residues. The CDR3 loop reads CASNTGQGGVSGNTIYF.

The rearrangement links TRBV30 to TRBJ2-7; TCRdb's D call of TRBD2 is untestable without DNA. CDR1 and CDR2 (germline): GTSNPN, SVGIG (reference sequence). The CDR3 length is 15 residues. The CDR3 here is CAWSLERRVYYEQYF.

The J gene is TRBJ1-1, the V gene TRBV18. Per germline, CDR1 KGHSH and CDR2 LQKENI. The CDR3 is 16 residues long. The CDR3 here is CASSRAVGTMNTEAFF.

This chain links TRBV18 with TRBJ2-7; TCRdb lists TRBD1, though no DNA is available to test this call. CDR1 and CDR2 from the germline V gene are KGHSH and LQKENI. The CDR3 runs 14 residues. This CDR3 reads CASSPLPWGNEQYF.

The gene calls are TRBV20-1 and TRBJ1-2; TCRdb calls TRBD1, which cannot be checked without DNA. CDR3 length: 13 residues. Germline V gene sequence: CDR1 DFQATT, CDR2 SNEGSKA (reference sequence). The CDR3 is CSASGNPFDGYTF.

The rearrangement uses TRBV5-6 and TRBJ1-6; TCRdb returns TRBD1, unconfirmable since there is no DNA. The CDR3 is 15 amino acids. Germline CDR1 reads SGHDT; CDR2 reads YYEEEE. Here the CDR3 reads CASSSPGGTDSPLHF.

The chain carries TRBV7-6 and TRBJ1-2; TCRdb names TRBD1, which stays unverified in the absence of DNA. Germline values: CDR1 SGHVS, CDR2 FNYEAQ. CDR3 length equals 13 residues. The CDR3 region is CASSLYPGGGYTF. Full variable domain (outside the CDR3, taken from reference TRBV7-6 and TRBJ1-2): GAGVSQSPRYKVTKRGQDVALRCDPISGHVSLYWYRQALGQGPEFLTYFNYEAQQDKSGLPNDRFSAERPEGSISTLTIQRTEQRDSAMYRCASSLYPGGGYTFGSGTRLTVV.